One and the same sample provided the 21 T cell receptor beta chains below, sequenced in a study of blood T cell repertoires in COVID-19 (dated by TCRdb to the early 2020s). The library was produced with the immunoSEQ multiplex PCR assay. In TCRdb, the immuneACCESS table is reduced to in-frame sequences with V and J assigned. These tables do not hold every clone; where another copy was compared, an unresolved V gene accounts for under half, and the others remain unexplained. The sample yields approximately 210,000 clones; about nine tenths were counted once. The ten most abundant clones make up around 4.8% of the sample. Sequenced sample: peripheral blood. The receptors were sampled from a woman aged 40 to 50 with acute or convalescent COVID-19.

A remark on this clone: Relative to the germline gene, one junction end is altered; a read error may explain this. V and J are TRBV18 and TRBJ1-4; weak D call: TRBD1 (5 bases). The CDR3 contains 16 residues. Germline V gene sequence: CDR1 KGHSH, CDR2 LQKENI. The CDR3 protein is CASSPSESGTTEKLFF. The CDR3 DNA sequence: TGTGCCAGCTCGCCTTCAGAATCGGGGACTACTGAAAAACTGTTTTTT.

Written as DNA, the CDR3 is TGTGCCAGCAGCCAAGGGGACAATGAGCAGTTCTTC. Translation gives CASSQGDNEQFF. V is TRBV6-5 and J is TRBJ2-1; possibly TRBD1 for D (5 bases). Trimming removed 6 bases at V and 5 bases at J, with 8 bases between. The CDR3 contains 12 residues. Per the germline V gene, CDR1 is MNHEY and CDR2 is SVGAGI.

There are many counts of this clone. The rearrangement uses TRBV3-1 (or the pseudogene TRBV3-2) and TRBJ2-2; D might be TRBD2 (6 bases). The ends were cut back, 1 base at V and 8 bases at J, with 8 bases in the middle. Germline assignment: CDR1 LGHDT and CDR2 YNNKEL (reference sequence). This CDR3 region has 13 residues. CDR3 coding DNA: TGTGCCAGCAGCCAAGCGGGGGTGGGGGAGCTGTTTTTT. Its translation is CASSQAGVGELFF.

This clone was seen just once. The chain has TRBV6-1 and TRBJ2-1; D is possibly TRBD1 (6 bases). Trimming removed 3 bases from V and 2 bases from J, with 11 bases in between. This CDR3 contains 15 residues. The germline CDR1 and CDR2 sequences are MNHNS and SASEGT. The CDR3 protein is CASSDRDNTYNEQFF. CDR3 sequence (DNA): TGTGCCAGCAGTGACCGGGACAATACCTACAATGAGCAGTTCTTC.

The chain combines TRBV18 with TRBJ1-5; D is possibly TRBD1 (6 bases). V was clipped by 0 bases and J by 0 bases, with 12 bases between them. Germline V gives CDR1 KGHSH, CDR2 LQKENI. CDR3 length: 17 residues. The CDR3 DNA reads as TGTGCCAGCTCACCACCGATGGGGGCAGGTAGCAATCAGCCCCAGCATTTT. It yields the protein CASSPPMGAGSNQPQHF.

This chain links TRBV15 with TRBJ1-4; no clear D. Deletions cut 5 bases from V and 2 bases from J, with 9 bases between. The CDR3 runs to 14 residues. Germline CDR1 reads LNHNV; CDR2 reads YYDKDF (reference sequence). The DNA of the CDR3 is TGTGCCACCAGCTACGAGGGCACTAATGAAAAACTGTTTTTT. It codes for CATSYEGTNEKLFF. The whole variable domain, filled in from reference TRBV15 and TRBJ1-4, reads DAMVIQNPRYQVTQFGKPVTLSCSQTLNHNVMYWYQQKSSQAPKLLFHYYDKDFNNEADTPDNFQSRRPNTSFCFLDIRSPGLGDTAMYLCATSYEGTNEKLFFGSGTQLSVL.

This chain uses TRBV6-1 with TRBJ1-2, with D tentatively TRBD1 (5 bases). This CDR3 spans 13 amino acids. Germline V gene sequence: CDR1 MNHNS, CDR2 SASEGT. The ends were cut back, 6 bases at V and 5 bases at J, with 13 bases in the middle. CDR3 region: CASSRLTDYGYTF. CDR3 DNA: TGTGCCAGCAGCCGATTGACAGATTATGGCTACACCTTC.

The chain uses TRBV5-1 and TRBJ1-6, with 8 nucleotides matching TRBD1. After removal of 4 bases from V and 8 bases from J, the junction contained 5 bases not matched to a gene. Germline V gives CDR1 SGHRS, CDR2 YFSETQ. The CDR3 covers 14 residues. The CDR3 protein is CASSLGTGYSPLHF. The DNA for the CDR3 is TGCGCCAGCAGCCTTGGGACAGGATATTCACCCCTCCACTTT.

The chain uses TRBV28 and TRBJ1-5, with a possible D match to TRBD1 (6 bases). Germline assignment: CDR1 MDHEN and CDR2 SYDVKM. The CDR3 consists of 17 residues. The V gene lost 4 bases and the J gene lost 4 bases, with 20 bases spanning the gap. The CDR3 DNA reads as TGTGCCAGCAGTTCCCCGAATCCGACAGGATTAAATCAGCCCCAGCATTTT. This encodes CASSSPNPTGLNQPQHF.

The chain recombines TRBV6-1 with TRBJ1-2; no clear D gene. Trimming cost V 3 bases and J 2 bases, with 10 bases left between them. The CDR3 has 14 residues. Germline V gene data show CDR1 as MNHNS and CDR2 as SASEGT. As DNA, the CDR3 is TGTGCCAGCAGTGATTCGGCGGGGAACTATGGCTACACCTTC. Its protein is CASSDSAGNYGYTF.

The V gene is TRBV27, the J gene TRBJ2-4; 7 positions agree with TRBD1. CDR3 size: 16 residues. V lost 4 bases to trimming and J lost 7 bases; unmatched junction nucleotides: 13. Germline CDR1 is MNHEY and CDR2 is SMNVEV (reference sequence). CDR3: CASSSHGTVGRNIQYF. The CDR3 DNA is TGTGCCAGCAGTTCCCACGGGACAGTGGGGCGGAACATTCAGTACTTC.

The rearrangement joins TRBV19 to TRBJ2-7, with 9 bases identical to TRBD2. Germline CDR1 and CDR2: LNHDA and SQIVND (reference sequence). The V segment lost 9 bases and the J segment 5 bases; nucleotides outside the gene matches: 5. The CDR3 consists of 12 residues. In DNA, the CDR3 is TGTGCCAGCGTAGCGGGGGTGGACGAGCAGTACGTC. Protein product: CASVAGVDEQYV.

The chain employs TRBV25-1 and TRBJ1-2; 7 nucleotides align to TRBD1. Germline CDR1 and CDR2: MGHDK and SYGVNS. Germline trimming cut 3 bases from V and 7 bases from J; bases unmatched to any gene: 8. The length of the CDR3 is 14 residues. In DNA form, the CDR3 reads TGTGCCAGCAGTGAGTCGACAGGGATGGGTGGCTACACCTTC. It specifies CASSESTGMGGYTF.

The rearrangement joins TRBV3-1 (or the pseudogene TRBV3-2) to TRBJ1-2; TRBD1 is a possible D gene (5 bases). The V gene lost 0 bases and the J gene lost 1 base, with 9 bases spanning the gap. Germline V CDR1 and CDR2: LGHDT, YNNKEL (reference sequence). The CDR3 runs 15 residues. The CDR3 here is CASSQEGQFNYGYTF. The CDR3 DNA follows: TGTGCCAGCAGCCAAGAGGGGCAGTTTAACTATGGCTACACCTTC.

The chain recombines TRBV18 with TRBJ2-5; TRBD1 is a possible D gene (6 bases). The V end was cut by 3 bases, the J end by 3 bases, with 11 bases between. CDR1 KGHSH and CDR2 LQKENI come from the germline V gene. The CDR3 totals 14 residues. CDR3 DNA: TGTGCCAGCTCACCTTGGACAGATAAAGAGACCCAGTACTTC. This gives the protein CASSPWTDKETQYF.

This clone showed up just once. The J gene is TRBJ2-1, the V gene TRBV11-2; TRBD2 might be the D (7 bases). Per germline, CDR1 SGHAT and CDR2 FQNNGV. CDR3 length: 14 amino acids. Trimming took off 5 bases at V and 6 bases at J, with 14 bases between the two ends. The CDR3 region has the DNA TGTGCCAGCAGCAAGGGGGGAGGGCGCAATGAGCAGTTCTTC. Translation gives CASSKGGGRNEQFF.

The chain has TRBV29-1 and TRBJ1-2; D may be TRBD1 (6 bases). Germline values: CDR1 SQVTM, CDR2 ANQGSEA. This CDR3 has 13 amino acids. Trimming removed 6 bases at V and 5 bases at J, with 16 bases between. CDR3 amino acids: CSVESGTSYGYTF. CDR3 DNA sequence: TGCAGCGTGGAATCCGGGACATCATATGGCTACACCTTC.

The rearrangement joins TRBV10-3 to TRBJ2-3; D not resolved. Germline V gene data show CDR1 as ENHRY and CDR2 as SYGVKD. The CDR3 contains 14 residues. Trimming removed 3 bases at V and 2 bases at J, with 9 bases between. The CDR3 spells CAISDLGVTDTQYF. In nucleotides, the CDR3 is TGTGCCATCAGTGATTTAGGAGTCACAGATACGCAGTATTTT.

The chain uses TRBV5-1 and TRBJ1-2; maybe TRBD1 (6 bases). The length of the CDR3 is 17 residues. Germline assignment: CDR1 SGHRS and CDR2 YFSETQ. Trimming removed 4 bases at V and 6 bases at J, with 25 bases between. The CDR3 sequence is CASSPWGQDTSVDGYTF. The CDR3 DNA is TGCGCCAGCAGCCCTTGGGGGCAGGACACCTCCGTGGATGGCTACACCTTC.

The CDR3 loop is CASSLSPWSNYGYTF. CDR3 DNA: TGTGCCAGCAGTTTGAGCCCCTGGTCTAACTATGGCTACACCTTC. This chain uses TRBV27 with TRBJ1-2; D is uncertain. The germline gives CDR1 MNHEY, CDR2 SMNVEV (reference sequence). Trimming took 3 bases from V and 0 from J, leaving 11 bases between them. The CDR3 runs 15 residues.

The chain joins TRBV10-2 to TRBJ1-6; 7 nucleotides line up with TRBD1. This CDR3 contains 16 residues. The germline V gene encodes CDR1 WSHSY and CDR2 SAAADI. The junction had 7 bases not matched to a gene; V was cut back by 8 bases and J by 0 bases. DNA of the CDR3: TGCGCCAGCGGCGAGACAGGGAGCTCCTATAATTCACCCCTCCACTTT. This encodes CASGETGSSYNSPLHF.